This T cell receptor (beta chain) was identified during a study of siplizumab effects on memory and regulatory T cells. The CDR3 is made up of 14 amino acids. CDR1 is LNHDA, CDR2 SQIVND, per germline (reference sequence). Trimming removed 6 bases from V and 0 bases from J, with 11 bases in between. Repertoires were generated with immunoSEQ multiplex PCR, while TCRdb's copy carries only in-frame clones and drops some. Of about 69,000 clones listed, approximately 89% are singletons. This clonotype was obtained from a human donor in good health. The sequenced material came from Tregs sorted from blood. The chain carries TRBV19 and TRBJ1-1; weak D call: TRBD1 (6 bases). The chain's CDR3 is CASSHREMNTEAFF. The CDR3 nucleotides are TGTGCCAGTAGCCACAGGGAAATGAACACTGAAGCTTTCTTT.